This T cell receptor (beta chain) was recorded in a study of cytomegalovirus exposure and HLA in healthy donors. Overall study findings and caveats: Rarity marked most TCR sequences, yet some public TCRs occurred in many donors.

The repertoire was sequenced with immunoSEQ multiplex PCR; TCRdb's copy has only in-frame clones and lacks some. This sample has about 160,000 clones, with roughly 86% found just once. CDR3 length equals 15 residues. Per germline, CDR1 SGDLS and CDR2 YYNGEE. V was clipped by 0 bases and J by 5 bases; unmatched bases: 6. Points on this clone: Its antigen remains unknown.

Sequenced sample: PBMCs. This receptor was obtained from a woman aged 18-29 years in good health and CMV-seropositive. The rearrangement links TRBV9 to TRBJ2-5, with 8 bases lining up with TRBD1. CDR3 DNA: TGTGCCAGCAGCGTAGCCAGGGGGCAAATGGAGACCCAGTACTTC. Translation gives CASSVARGQMETQYF.